This TCR beta chain appears in the sequencing data of a study of CD8+CD57+ T cells in acquired aplastic anemia (dated by TCRdb to between 2018 and 2020). In the study overall: On average, sorted CD4+ and CD8+ cells yielded around 3.5 ug of extracted DNA, with a range of about 0.19 to 30 ug. CD8+CD57+ expansion was defined as a frequency above the mean frequency observed in healthy subjects.

Flow cytometry had shown CD8+CD57+ cell expansion in the patients selected for sequencing. Every patient had a diagnosis of severe acquired aplastic anemia based on International Study of Aplastic Anemia and Agranulocytosis and Camitta criteria. At the time blood was sampled, none of the patients had received any therapy. TCR repertoires of sorted CD4+ and CD8+ blood T cells from severe aplastic anemia patients and healthy subjects were deep-sequenced in the study. Patients were enrolled in the USA under clinicaltrials.gov protocols 00001620, 01623167, 00001397, 00071045, 00081523 and 00961064. Ficoll-Paque density gradient centrifugation was used to isolate peripheral blood mononuclear cells. CD4+ and CD8+ T cells were sorted by FACS or magnetic beads before DNA extraction. Study-level results and caveats: About 30 CD8+ CDR3 sequences were found in both patients and controls but appeared to be highly expressed in patients and within the immunodominant clones of the patients. No significant difference in CD8+ Simpson's diversity was found between patients and healthy controls (P=0.060).

TCR beta VDJ combination and CDR3 sequence profiling used genomic DNA as the template. TCR repertoire sequencing was run on an Illumina HiSeq 2000. As for the authors' bioinformatics: TRBV/TRBJ rearrangement plots, CDR3 size and DJ length profiles, and Simpson's diversity index were used to assess repertoires. Whichever DNA sequence was most abundant in the deep sequencing data was defined as the immunodominant clone. CDR3 amino acid sequences were checked for sharing between subjects and were compared against published repertoires and the VDJdb database. Through fastp at Q25 and MiXCR, TCRdb rebuilt clones from the public reads, retaining in-frame beta chains. Each CDR3 protein appears once, grouped with its most common genes and DNA. The V and J calls come from TCRdb's annotation, not from the publication. The sample includes 250,000 to 350,000 distinct CDR3 sequences, with roughly 59% observed a single time. The ten top clones hold 1% to 1.5% of the sample.

This clonotype was recorded once. No antigen is known for it. At one end, the junction sequence differs from germline, possibly due to a read error. Reading the germline V gene gives CDR1 SQVTM and CDR2 ANQGSEA. From cysteine to phenylalanine, the CDR3 is 15 amino acids long. The kept DNA is CDR3 alone, 45 bases in frame from the first base. The clonotype was recovered from a human donor with aplastic anemia. The V and J genes are TRBV29-1 and TRBJ2-6, with the D segment possibly TRBD1 or TRBD2, each aligning over 5 bases. Input material: sorted CD4+, CD8+, or CD8+CD57+ T cells (not recorded which) from PBMCs. In nucleotides, the sequence is TGCAACGTTGTTGCAAGGGGAGATGGGGCCAACGTCCTGACTTTC. Its amino acids are CNVVARGDGANVLTF.